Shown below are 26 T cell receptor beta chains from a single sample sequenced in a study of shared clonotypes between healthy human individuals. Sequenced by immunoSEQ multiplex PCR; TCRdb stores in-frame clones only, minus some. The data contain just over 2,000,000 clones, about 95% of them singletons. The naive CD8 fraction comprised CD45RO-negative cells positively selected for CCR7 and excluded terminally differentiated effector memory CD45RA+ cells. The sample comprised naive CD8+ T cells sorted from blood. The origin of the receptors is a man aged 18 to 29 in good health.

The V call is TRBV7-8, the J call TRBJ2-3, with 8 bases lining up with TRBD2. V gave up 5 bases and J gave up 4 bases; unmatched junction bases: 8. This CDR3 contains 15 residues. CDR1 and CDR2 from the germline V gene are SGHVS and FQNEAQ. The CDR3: CASSRSAGVPDTQYF. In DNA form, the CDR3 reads TGTGCCAGCAGCCGTTCAGCGGGAGTCCCAGATACGCAGTATTTT.

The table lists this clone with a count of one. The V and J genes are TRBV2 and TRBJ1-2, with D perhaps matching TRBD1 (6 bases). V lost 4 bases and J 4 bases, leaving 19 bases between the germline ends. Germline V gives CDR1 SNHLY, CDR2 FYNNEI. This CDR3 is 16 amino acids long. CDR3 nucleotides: TGTGCCAGCAGTGCGGGGGCGGACATAGCAGGCTATGGCTACACCTTC. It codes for CASSAGADIAGYGYTF.

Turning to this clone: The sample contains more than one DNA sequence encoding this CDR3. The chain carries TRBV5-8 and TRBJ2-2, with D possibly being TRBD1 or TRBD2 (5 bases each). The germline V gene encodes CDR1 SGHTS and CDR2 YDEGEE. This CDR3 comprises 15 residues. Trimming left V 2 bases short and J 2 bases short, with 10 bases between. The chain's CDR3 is CASSLRGLNTGELFF. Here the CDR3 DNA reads TGTGCCAGCAGCTTACGGGGCCTCAACACCGGGGAGCTGTTTTTT.

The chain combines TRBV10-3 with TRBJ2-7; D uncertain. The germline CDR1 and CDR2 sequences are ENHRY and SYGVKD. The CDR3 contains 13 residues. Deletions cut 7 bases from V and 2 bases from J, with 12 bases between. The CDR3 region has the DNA TGTGCCATCACCGCCGACGACACCTACGAGCAGTACTTC. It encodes CAITADDTYEQYF.

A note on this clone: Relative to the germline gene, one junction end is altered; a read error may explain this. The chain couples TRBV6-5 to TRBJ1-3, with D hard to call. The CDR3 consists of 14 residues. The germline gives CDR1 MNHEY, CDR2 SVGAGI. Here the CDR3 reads CASLESYSGDTIYF. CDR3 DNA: TGTGCCAGCTTGGAATCGTACTCTGGAGACACCATATATTTT.

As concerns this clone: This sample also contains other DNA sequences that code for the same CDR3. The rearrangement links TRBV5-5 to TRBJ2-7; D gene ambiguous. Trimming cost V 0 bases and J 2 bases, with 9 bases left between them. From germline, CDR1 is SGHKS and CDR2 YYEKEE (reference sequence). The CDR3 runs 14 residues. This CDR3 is CASSLGAGPYEQYF. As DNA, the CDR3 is TGTGCCAGCAGCTTGGGGGCCGGTCCCTACGAGCAGTACTTC.

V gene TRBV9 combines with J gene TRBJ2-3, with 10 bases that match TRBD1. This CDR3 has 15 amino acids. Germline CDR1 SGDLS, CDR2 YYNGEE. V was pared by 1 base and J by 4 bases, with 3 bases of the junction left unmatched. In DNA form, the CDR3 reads TGTGCCAGCAGCGTACAGGGACAGGGGTCAGATACGCAGTATTTT. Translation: CASSVQGQGSDTQYF.

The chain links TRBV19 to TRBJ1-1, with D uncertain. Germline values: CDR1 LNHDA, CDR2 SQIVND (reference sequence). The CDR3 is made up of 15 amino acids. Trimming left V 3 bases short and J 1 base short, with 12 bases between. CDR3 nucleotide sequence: TGTGCCAGTAGTATCTTAGCGGGTGGGAACACTGAAGCTTTCTTT. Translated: CASSILAGGNTEAFF.

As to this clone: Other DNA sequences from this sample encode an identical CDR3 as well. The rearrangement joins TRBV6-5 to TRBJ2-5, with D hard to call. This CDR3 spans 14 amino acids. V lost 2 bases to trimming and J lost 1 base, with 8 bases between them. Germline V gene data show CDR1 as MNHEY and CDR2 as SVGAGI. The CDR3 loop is CASSYGRSQETQYF. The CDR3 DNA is TGTGCCAGCAGTTACGGACGGAGCCAAGAGACCCAGTACTTC.

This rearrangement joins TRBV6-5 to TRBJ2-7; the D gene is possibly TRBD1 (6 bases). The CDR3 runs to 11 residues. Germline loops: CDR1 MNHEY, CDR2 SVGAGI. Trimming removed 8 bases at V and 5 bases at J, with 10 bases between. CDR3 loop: CASWGLHEQYF. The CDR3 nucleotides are TGTGCCAGCTGGGGGCTCCACGAGCAGTACTTC.

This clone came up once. The CDR3: CASSLSSADTQYF. Written as DNA, the CDR3 is TGTGCCAGCAGCTTAAGCTCAGCAGATACGCAGTATTTT. The rearrangement joins TRBV7-9 to TRBJ2-3, with D unclear. The CDR3 consists of 13 residues. V was cut by 2 bases and J by 4 bases, with 7 bases left in between. Germline CDR1 and CDR2: SEHNR and FQNEAQ (reference sequence).

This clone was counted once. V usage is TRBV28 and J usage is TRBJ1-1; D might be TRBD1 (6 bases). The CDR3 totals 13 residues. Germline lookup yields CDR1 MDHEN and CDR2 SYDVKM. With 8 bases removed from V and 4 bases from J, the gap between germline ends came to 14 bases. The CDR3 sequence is CASCGGEGTEAFF. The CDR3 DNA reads TGTGCCAGCTGTGGGGGCGAAGGCACTGAAGCTTTCTTT.

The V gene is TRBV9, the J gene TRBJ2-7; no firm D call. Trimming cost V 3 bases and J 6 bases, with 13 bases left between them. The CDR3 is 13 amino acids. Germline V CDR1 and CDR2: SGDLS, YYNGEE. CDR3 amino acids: CASSAGQGFEQYF. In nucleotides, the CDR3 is TGTGCCAGCAGCGCCGGGCAAGGGTTCGAGCAGTACTTC.

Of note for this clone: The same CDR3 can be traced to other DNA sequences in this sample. The CDR3 DNA sequence: TGCGCCAGCAGCTTGGAAGGTGAGACCCAGTACTTC. Encoded protein: CASSLEGETQYF. This rearrangement joins TRBV5-1 to TRBJ2-5, with no clear D. Germline loops: CDR1 SGHRS, CDR2 YFSETQ. V lost 0 bases and J lost 5, with 5 bases in between. The CDR3 sequence is 12 residues long.

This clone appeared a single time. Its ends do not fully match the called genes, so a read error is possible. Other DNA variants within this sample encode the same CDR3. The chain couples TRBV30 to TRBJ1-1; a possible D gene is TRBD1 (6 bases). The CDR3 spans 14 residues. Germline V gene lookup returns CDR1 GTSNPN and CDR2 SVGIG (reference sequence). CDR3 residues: CAWTWGAGRTEAFF. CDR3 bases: TGTGCCTGGACTTGGGGGGCCGGAAGGACTGAAGCCTTCTTT. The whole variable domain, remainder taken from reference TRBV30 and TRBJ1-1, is SQTIHQWPATLVQPVGSPLSLECTVEGTSNPNLYWYRQAAGRGLQLLFYSVGIGQISSEVPQNLSASRPQDRQFILSSKKLLLSDSGFYLCAWTWGAGRTEAFFGQGTRLTVV.

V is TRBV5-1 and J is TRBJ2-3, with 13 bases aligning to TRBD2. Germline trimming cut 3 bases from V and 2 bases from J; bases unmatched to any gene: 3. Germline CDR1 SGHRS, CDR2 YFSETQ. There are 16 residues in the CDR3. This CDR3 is CASSWGTSGTTDTQYF. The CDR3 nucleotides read TGCGCCAGCAGCTGGGGGACTAGCGGGACCACAGATACGCAGTATTTT. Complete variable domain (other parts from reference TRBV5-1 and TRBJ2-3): KAGVTQTPRYLIKTRGQQVTLSCSPISGHRSVSWYQQTPGQGLQFLFEYFSETQRNKGNFPGRFSGRQFSNSRSEMNVSTLELGDSALYLCASSWGTSGTTDTQYFGPGTRLTVL.

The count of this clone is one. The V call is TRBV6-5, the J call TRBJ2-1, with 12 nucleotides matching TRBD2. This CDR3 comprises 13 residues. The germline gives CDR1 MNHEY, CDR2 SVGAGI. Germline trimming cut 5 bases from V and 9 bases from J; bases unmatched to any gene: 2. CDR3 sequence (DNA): TGTGCCAGCAGTGGGGGACTAGCGGGTGAGCAGTTCTTC. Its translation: CASSGGLAGEQFF.

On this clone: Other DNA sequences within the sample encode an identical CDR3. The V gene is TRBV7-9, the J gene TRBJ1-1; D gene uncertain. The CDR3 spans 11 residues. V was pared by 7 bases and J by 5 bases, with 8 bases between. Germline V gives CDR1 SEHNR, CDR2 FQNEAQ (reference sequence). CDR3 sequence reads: CASTLGTEAFF. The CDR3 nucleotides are TGTGCCAGCACCCTCGGGACTGAAGCTTTCTTT.

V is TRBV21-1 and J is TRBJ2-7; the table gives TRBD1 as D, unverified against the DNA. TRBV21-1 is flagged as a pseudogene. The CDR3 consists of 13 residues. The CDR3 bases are TGTGCCAGCAGCAAACAGGGTTCCCACGAGCAGTACTTC. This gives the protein CASSKQGSHEQYF.

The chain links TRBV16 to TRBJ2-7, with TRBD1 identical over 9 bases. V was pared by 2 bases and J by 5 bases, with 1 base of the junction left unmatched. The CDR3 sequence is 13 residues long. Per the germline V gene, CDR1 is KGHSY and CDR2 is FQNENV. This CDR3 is CASSQGQGNEQYF. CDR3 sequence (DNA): TGTGCCAGCAGCCAAGGACAGGGGAACGAGCAGTACTTC.

This CDR3 reads CASSLRQNYGYTF. CDR3 in DNA: TGTGCCAGCAGCTTAAGACAGAACTATGGCTACACCTTC. V gene TRBV7-6 combines with J gene TRBJ1-2; a weak D match, TRBD1 (5 bases). Germline V gene data show CDR1 as SGHVS and CDR2 as FNYEAQ. The V end lost 2 bases, the J end lost 2 bases, and 6 bases lay between the germline ends. The CDR3 runs to 13 residues.

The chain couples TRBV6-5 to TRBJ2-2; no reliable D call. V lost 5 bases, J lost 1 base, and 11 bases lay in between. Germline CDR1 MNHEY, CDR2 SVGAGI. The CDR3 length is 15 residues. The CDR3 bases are TGTGCCAGCAGTCTCTCGGGCGGGAACACCGGGGAGCTGTTTTTT. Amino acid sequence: CASSLSGGNTGELFF.

The chain's CDR3 is CASSLASSGAPQYF. CDR3 bases: TGTGCCAGCAGCTTGGCTTCTAGCGGCGCTCCCCAGTACTTC. V gene TRBV7-9 combines with J gene TRBJ2-5; 7 nucleotides agree with TRBD2. From germline, CDR1 is SEHNR and CDR2 FQNEAQ (reference sequence). The V segment lost 3 bases and the J segment 9 bases; nucleotides outside the gene matches: 10. The CDR3 runs to 14 residues.

The CDR3 sequence: CASSLSTAETYNEQFF. CDR3 DNA: TGCGCCAGCAGCCTGAGCACAGCGGAAACTTACAATGAGCAGTTCTTC. The J gene is TRBJ2-1, the V gene TRBV4-1; weak D call: TRBD2 (5 bases). Germline V gives CDR1 MGHRA, CDR2 YSYEKL. The CDR3 totals 16 residues. The V end was cut by 4 bases, the J end by 4 bases, with 17 bases between.

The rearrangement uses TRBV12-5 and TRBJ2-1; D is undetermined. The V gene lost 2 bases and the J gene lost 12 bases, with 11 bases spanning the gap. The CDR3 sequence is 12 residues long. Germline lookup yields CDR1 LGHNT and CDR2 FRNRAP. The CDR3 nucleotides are TGTGCTAGTGGTTTGACGCCGCACGTGCAGTTCTTC. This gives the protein CASGLTPHVQFF.

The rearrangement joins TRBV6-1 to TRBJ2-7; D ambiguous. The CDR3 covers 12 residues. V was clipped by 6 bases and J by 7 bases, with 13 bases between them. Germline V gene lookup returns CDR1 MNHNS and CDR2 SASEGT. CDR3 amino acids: CASRVGSREQYF. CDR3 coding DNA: TGTGCCAGCAGGGTTGGGTCAAGGGAGCAGTACTTC.